This TCR beta chain came from a study of blood T cell repertoires in COVID-19. Data came from immunoSEQ multiplex PCR; TCRdb stores just in-frame clones and leaves some out. This sample yields about 170,000 clones, of which about four fifths are seen a single time; less than 9% belongs to the top ten. CDR3 length: 15 amino acids. With 3 bases removed from V and 0 bases from J, the gap between germline ends came to 12 bases. Germline-derived CDR1 and CDR2 are GTSNPN and SVGIG (reference sequence). This TCR was recovered from a man between 35 and 55 years old who had recovered from COVID-19. V gene TRBV30 combines with J gene TRBJ1-5; D is undetermined. Material: peripheral blood. The CDR3, as DNA: TGTGCCTGGAGCCCTACAGATTATAGCAATCAGCCCCAGCATTTT. Translation: CAWSPTDYSNQPQHF.